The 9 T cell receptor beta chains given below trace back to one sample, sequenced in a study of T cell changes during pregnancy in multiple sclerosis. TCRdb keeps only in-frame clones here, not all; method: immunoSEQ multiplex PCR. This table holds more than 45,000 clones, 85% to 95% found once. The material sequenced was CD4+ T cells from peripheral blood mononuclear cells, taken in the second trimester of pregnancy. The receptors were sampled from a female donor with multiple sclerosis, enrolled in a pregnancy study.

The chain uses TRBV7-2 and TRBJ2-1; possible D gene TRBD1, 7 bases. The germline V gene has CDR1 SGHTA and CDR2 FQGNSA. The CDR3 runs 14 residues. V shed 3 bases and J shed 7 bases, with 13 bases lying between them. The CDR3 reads CASSFQGGINEQFF. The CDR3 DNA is TGTGCCAGCAGCTTCCAGGGGGGCATAAATGAGCAGTTCTTC.

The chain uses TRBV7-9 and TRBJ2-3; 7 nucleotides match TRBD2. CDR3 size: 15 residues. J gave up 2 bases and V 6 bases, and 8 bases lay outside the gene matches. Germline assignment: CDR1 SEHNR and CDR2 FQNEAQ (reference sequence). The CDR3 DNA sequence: TGTGCCAGCAGGGGAGGGAGCGGACCCACAGATACGCAGTATTTT. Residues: CASRGGSGPTDTQYF.

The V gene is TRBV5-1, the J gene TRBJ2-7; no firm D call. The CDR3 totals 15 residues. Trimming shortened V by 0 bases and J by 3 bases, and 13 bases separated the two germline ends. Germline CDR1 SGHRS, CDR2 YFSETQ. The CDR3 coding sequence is TGCGCCAGCAGCTTGGCACCGCAAGCCCACTACGAGCAGTACTTC. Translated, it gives CASSLAPQAHYEQYF.

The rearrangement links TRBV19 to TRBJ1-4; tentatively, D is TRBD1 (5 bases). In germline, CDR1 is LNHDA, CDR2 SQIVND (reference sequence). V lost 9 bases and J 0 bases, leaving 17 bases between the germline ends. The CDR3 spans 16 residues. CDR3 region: CASKGGESPTNEKLFF. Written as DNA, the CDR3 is TGTGCCAGCAAAGGAGGGGAGTCCCCAACTAATGAAAAACTGTTTTTT.

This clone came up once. In nucleotides, the CDR3 is TGTGCCAGCAGTGATACCGGGACACTTTATTCACCCCTCCACTTT. Its translation: CASSDTGTLYSPLHF. The chain is built from TRBV6-6 and TRBJ1-6; D is perhaps TRBD1 (6 bases). CDR1 and CDR2 (germline): MNHNY, SVGAGI (reference sequence). The CDR3 covers 15 residues. V gave up 5 bases and J gave up 8 bases, with 16 bases separating them.

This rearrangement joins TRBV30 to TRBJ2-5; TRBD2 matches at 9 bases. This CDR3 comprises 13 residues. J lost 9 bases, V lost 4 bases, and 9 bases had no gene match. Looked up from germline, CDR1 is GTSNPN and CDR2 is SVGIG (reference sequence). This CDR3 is CAWTRGGAQAQYF. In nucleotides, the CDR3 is TGTGCCTGGACTCGCGGGGGGGCGCAGGCCCAGTACTTC.

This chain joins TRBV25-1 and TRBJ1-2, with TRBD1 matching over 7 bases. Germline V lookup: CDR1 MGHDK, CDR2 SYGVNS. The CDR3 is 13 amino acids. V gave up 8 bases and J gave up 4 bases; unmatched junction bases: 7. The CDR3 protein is CASQQGMLYGYTF. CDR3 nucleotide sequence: TGTGCCAGCCAACAGGGGATGCTCTATGGCTACACCTTC.

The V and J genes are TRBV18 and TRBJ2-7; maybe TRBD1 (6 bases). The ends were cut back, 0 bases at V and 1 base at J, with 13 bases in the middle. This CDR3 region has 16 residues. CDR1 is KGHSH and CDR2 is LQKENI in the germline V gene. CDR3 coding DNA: TGTGCCAGCTCACCACCGAACAGGGTCGCGTCCTACGAGCAGTACTTC. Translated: CASSPPNRVASYEQYF.

CDR3 DNA: TGCAGCGTTGGAGACAGGGAAGAGACCCAGTACTTC. Translating it yields CSVGDREETQYF. The chain uses TRBV29-1 and TRBJ2-5, with 7 positions matching TRBD1. The CDR3 loop spans 12 amino acids. Trimming cost V 4 bases and J 3 bases; bases outside gene matches: 2. Germline V CDR1 and CDR2: SQVTM, ANQGSEA.